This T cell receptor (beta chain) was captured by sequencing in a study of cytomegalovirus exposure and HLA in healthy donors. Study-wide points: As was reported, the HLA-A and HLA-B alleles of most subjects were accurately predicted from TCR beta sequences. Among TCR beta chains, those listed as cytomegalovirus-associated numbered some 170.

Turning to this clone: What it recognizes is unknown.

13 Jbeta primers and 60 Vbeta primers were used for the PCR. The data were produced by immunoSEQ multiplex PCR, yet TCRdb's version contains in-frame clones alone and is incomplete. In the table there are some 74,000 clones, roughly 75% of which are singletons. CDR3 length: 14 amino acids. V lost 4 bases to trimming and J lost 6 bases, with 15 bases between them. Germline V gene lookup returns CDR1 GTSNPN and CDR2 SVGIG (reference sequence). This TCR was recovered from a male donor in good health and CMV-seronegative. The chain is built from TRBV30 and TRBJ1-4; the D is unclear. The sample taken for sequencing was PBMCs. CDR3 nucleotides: TGTGCCTGGACCATGGCCCCTGGTTATGAAAAACTGTTTTTT. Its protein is CAWTMAPGYEKLFF.